The rows below give T cell receptor beta chains drawn from one sample of a study of T-cell reconstitution after alpha-beta-depleted transplantation in children. TCRdb recomputed calls from the PCR reads with MiXCR, one row per CDR3 protein. The sample holds about 640,000 distinct CDR3 sequences; 10% to 15% are singletons and the top ten take 2.2%. The sequencing used PBMCs, mostly from graft donor cells, collected 360 days after TCRalphabeta/CD19-depleted stem cell transplant. The receptors were gathered from a male patient younger than 18 who had a stem cell transplant for acute myeloid leukemia, so the T cells may come from the graft donor. Each CDR3 is given with its conserved first and last residue.

>TRBV6-1|TRBJ2-3
CASRHPSTDTQYF
>TRBV7-3|TRBJ2-5
CASSPPLGGTQYF
>TRBV15|TRBJ1-2
CATSRAPGRANYGYTF
>TRBV11-2|TRBJ2-5
CASSLGTLAQQVGETQYF
>TRBV5-1|TRBJ2-3
CASSLTRISSTDTQYF
>TRBV7-9|TRBJ1-5
CASSLFGPNQPQHF
>TRBV28|TRBJ1-5
CASSLVTGAYSNQPQHF
>TRBV6-2/TRBV6-3|TRBJ2-3
CASRESSTDTQYF
>TRBV5-1|TRBJ2-1
CASSSRTLRSYNEQFF
>TRBV7-8|TRBJ1-2
CASSWIGGRDYGYTF
>TRBV25-1|TRBJ1-1
CASSAYSEAFF
>TRBV20-1|TRBJ2-7
CSAFPGGEGFYEQYF
>TRBV20-1|TRBJ2-7
CSAPGRGNTYEQYF
>TRBV6-2/TRBV6-3|TRBJ2-5
CASKELAGGKETQYF
>TRBV29-1|TRBJ2-1
CSAGPNLHPSTFF
>TRBV4-3|TRBJ2-1
CASSQDHSGVRADNEQFF
>TRBV24-1|TRBJ2-1
CATSDLGLAGVNEQFF
>TRBV2|TRBJ2-3
CASRPTSGREGPADTQYF
>TRBV28|TRBJ2-7
CASKPSGTGTEGRYF
>TRBV12-3/TRBV12-4|TRBJ2-1
CASSRSAYNEQFF
>TRBV7-9|TRBJ2-5
CGSSFSSGETQYF
>TRBV6-5|TRBJ1-3
CASSYVPLSGNTLYF
>TRBV29-1|TRBJ2-5
CSVESEATKETQYF
>TRBV12-3/TRBV12-4|TRBJ2-5
CASTPIPGQKKETQYF
>TRBV7-6|TRBJ2-1
CASSLFRNPDEQFF
>TRBV5-1|TRBJ2-1
CASSWVSGISSYNEQFF
>TRBV20-1|TRBJ2-7
CSARWGARKVLGYEQYF
>TRBV24-1|TRBJ2-1
CATSDLLVRGGEQFF
>TRBV20-1|TRBJ2-1
CSAPLLMEQFF
>TRBV29-1|TRBJ2-7
CSVAFRPRDTSYEQYF
>TRBV4-3|TRBJ2-7
CASSQDPATVSYEQYF
>TRBV6-2/TRBV6-3|TRBJ2-1
CASNPTSGRGNEQFF
>TRBV10-3|TRBJ1-5
CAISGMVPSGQHSNQPQHF
>TRBV24-1|TRBJ2-2
CATSGTPGQGTGELFF